These T cell receptor beta chains were read from a single sample in a study of T cell responses to AZD1222 COVID-19 vaccine. TCRdb's table, derived via immunoSEQ multiplex PCR, lists solely in-frame clones and lacks some. Here the sample spans 98,000 or so clones, 85% to 90% being singletons. The starting material was peripheral blood, obtained on day 0 of AZD1222 vaccination. These receptors all stem from an adult in good health. CDR3s include the opening cysteine and the closing phenylalanine or tryptophan. The order of the fields is D gene, J gene, V gene, CDR3 protein, CDR3 DNA. A D gene is named only where the DNA matches it firmly.

D gene: .; J gene: TRBJ1-6; V gene: TRBV28; CDR3 protein: CASSFLSVSYNSPLHF; CDR3 DNA: TGTGCCAGCAGTTTTCTTTCGGTGTCCTATAATTCACCCCTCCACTTT
D gene: TRBD1; J gene: TRBJ1-5; V gene: TRBV7-6; CDR3 protein: CASSDIQGERSNQPQHF; CDR3 DNA: TGTGCCAGCAGCGACATACAGGGGGAAAGGAGCAATCAGCCCCAGCATTTT
D gene: .; J gene: TRBJ2-5; V gene: TRBV11-2; CDR3 protein: CASSLGSQPQETQYF; CDR3 DNA: TGTGCCAGCAGCTTAGGGAGCCAGCCCCAAGAGACCCAGTACTTC
D gene: .; J gene: TRBJ1-1; V gene: TRBV9; CDR3 protein: CASSVGEGRNTEAFF; CDR3 DNA: TGTGCCAGCAGCGTAGGGGAAGGGAGGAACACTGAAGCTTTCTTT
D gene: TRBD1; J gene: TRBJ1-1; V gene: TRBV7-3; CDR3 protein: CASSLTGPNTEAFF; CDR3 DNA: TGTGCCAGCAGCTTGACAGGGCCGAACACTGAAGCTTTCTTT
D gene: .; J gene: TRBJ2-2; V gene: TRBV5-1; CDR3 protein: CASSEQGTGELFF; CDR3 DNA: TGCGCCAGCAGCGAGCAGGGTACCGGGGAGCTGTTTTTT
D gene: .; J gene: TRBJ1-4; V gene: TRBV5-4; CDR3 protein: CASSLRREGEKLFF; CDR3 DNA: TGTGCCAGCAGCTTGAGGCGAGAAGGGGAAAAACTGTTTTTT
D gene: .; J gene: TRBJ1-4; V gene: TRBV5-6; CDR3 protein: CASSRGRTATNEKLFF; CDR3 DNA: TGTGCCAGCAGCCGGGGACGGACTGCAACTAATGAAAAACTGTTTTTT
D gene: .; J gene: TRBJ1-2; V gene: TRBV29-1; CDR3 protein: CSVGDNYGYTF; CDR3 DNA: TGCAGCGTTGGGGACAACTATGGCTACACCTTC
D gene: .; J gene: TRBJ1-2; V gene: TRBV7-9; CDR3 protein: CASSLSKASDGYTF; CDR3 DNA: TGTGCCAGCAGCTTATCCAAGGCTAGCGATGGCTACACCTTC
D gene: .; J gene: TRBJ2-3; V gene: TRBV6-2/TRBV6-3; CDR3 protein: CASSYRGYATDTQYF; CDR3 DNA: TGTGCCAGCAGTTACAGGGGATATGCGACAGATACGCAGTATTTT
D gene: .; J gene: TRBJ2-5; V gene: TRBV19; CDR3 protein: CASSIRGDQQTQYF; CDR3 DNA: TGTGCCAGTAGTATTAGGGGGGACCAACAGACCCAGTACTTC
D gene: TRBD2; J gene: TRBJ2-7; V gene: TRBV7-9; CDR3 protein: CASSLTPGLAGEQYF; CDR3 DNA: TGTGCCAGCAGCTTAACCCCGGGACTAGCGGGCGAGCAGTACTTC
D gene: .; J gene: TRBJ1-6; V gene: TRBV21-1; CDR3 protein: CASSTQGDSSYNSPLHF; CDR3 DNA: TGTGCCAGCAGCACTCAGGGCGACAGCTCCTATAATTCACCCCTCCACTTT
D gene: TRBD1; J gene: TRBJ1-1; V gene: TRBV5-1; CDR3 protein: CASSLVGQGEGRTEAFF; CDR3 DNA: TGCGCCAGCAGCTTGGTAGGACAGGGGGAAGGTAGGACTGAAGCTTTCTTT